This passage covers 26 T cell receptor beta chains from one sample sequenced in a study of cytomegalovirus exposure and HLA in healthy donors. Primers included in the PCR were 60 Vbeta and 13 Jbeta primers. Clones were sequenced by immunoSEQ multiplex PCR, and TCRdb holds only the in-frame ones, with some missing. The data show roughly 30,000 clones, and the top ten clones hold roughly 5%. Sequencing used PBMCs. The source of these receptors is a female donor in good health and CMV-seronegative.

The J gene is TRBJ2-3, the V gene TRBV11-1, with no clear D. The CDR3 extends over 13 amino acids. V lost 1 base, J lost 6 bases, and 8 bases lay in between. CDR1 is SGHAT and CDR2 is FQDESV in the germline V gene (reference sequence). CDR3 sequence: CASSLEWADTQYF. The CDR3 DNA is TGTGCCAGCAGCTTAGAGTGGGCGGATACGCAGTATTTT.

V and J are TRBV4-3 and TRBJ1-2, with a tentative D call TRBD1 (5 bases). CDR3 length equals 16 residues. Looked up from germline, CDR1 is LGHNA and CDR2 is YSLEER. The ends were cut back, 3 bases at V and 3 bases at J, with 17 bases in the middle. Here the CDR3 reads CASSQDKGRAYYGYTF. The CDR3 DNA reads TGCGCCAGCAGCCAGGACAAAGGGAGGGCATACTATGGCTACACCTTC.

V and J are TRBV25-1 and TRBJ2-3; 10 nucleotides match TRBD1. The CDR3 runs 17 residues. The V gene's germline CDR1 is MGHDK and CDR2 SYGVNS. The V gene end was trimmed by 3 bases and the J gene end by 0 bases; junction bases not matched to a gene: 6. For the CDR3, the DNA is TGTGCCAGCAGTGACCCCGACAGGGGGCTTAGCACAGATACGCAGTATTTT. It specifies CASSDPDRGLSTDTQYF. The variable domain in full, with the rest retrieved from reference TRBV25-1 and TRBJ2-3, is EADIYQTPRYLVIGTGKKITLECSQTMGHDKMYWYQQDPGMELHLIHYSYGVNSTEKGDLSSESTVSRIRTEHFPLTLESARPSHTSQYLCASSDPDRGLSTDTQYFGPGTRLTVL.

The rearrangement links TRBV6-4 to TRBJ2-2; TRBD2 aligns across 8 bases. In germline, CDR1 is MRHNA, CDR2 SNTAGT. The CDR3 length is 15 residues. V gave up 0 bases and J gave up 6 bases; unmatched junction bases: 3. CDR3: CASSDSAAGAGELFF. In DNA form, the CDR3 reads TGTGCCAGCAGTGACTCGGCAGCGGGAGCCGGGGAGCTGTTTTTT.

On this clone itself: A junction boundary mismatches the germline segment, possibly from a read error. The CDR3 bases are TGTGCTAGCAGTCAAGGACAGGGGGCGAAGGAGACCCAGTACTTC. This codes for CASSQGQGAKETQYF. This chain connects TRBV7-7 to TRBJ2-5, with 11 bases identical to TRBD1. The CDR3 consists of 15 residues. CDR1 and CDR2 (germline): SSHAT, FNYEAQ (reference sequence).

V usage is TRBV6-1 and J usage is TRBJ1-2; 9 nucleotides line up with TRBD1. The ends lost 7 bases at V and 7 bases at J; junction bases unmatched: 13. This CDR3 has 15 amino acids. Germline V CDR1 and CDR2: MNHNS, SASEGT. The CDR3 is CASTFRGQGQGGYTF. The CDR3 DNA is TGTGCCAGCACCTTCCGAGGACAGGGGCAAGGTGGCTACACCTTC.

The rearrangement joins TRBV5-5 to TRBJ1-1; 10 bases map to TRBD1. The CDR3 runs to 15 residues. The V and J ends lost 8 bases and 4 bases, in that order; junction bases with no gene match: 11. From germline, CDR1 is SGHKS and CDR2 YYEKEE (reference sequence). CDR3 region: CASQASGQGVTEAFF. CDR3 DNA: TGTGCCAGTCAAGCTTCAGGACAGGGGGTCACTGAAGCTTTCTTT.

The J gene is TRBJ2-5, the V gene TRBV29-1; 16 nucleotides align to TRBD2. The CDR3 contains 14 residues. After removal of 7 bases from V and 7 bases from J, the junction contained 6 bases not matched to a gene. The germline gives CDR1 SQVTM, CDR2 ANQGSEA. CDR3 sequence reads: CSAGTSGGAGTQYF. CDR3 sequence (DNA): TGCAGCGCTGGGACTAGCGGGGGGGCGGGGACCCAGTACTTC.

CDR3 region: CASSQVSQPQHF. The DNA for the CDR3 is TGTGCCAGCAGCCAGGTGAGCCAGCCCCAGCATTTT. The chain has TRBV2 and TRBJ1-5, with D unclear. The V and J ends lost 6 bases and 7 bases respectively, with 10 bases between them. Per the germline V gene, CDR1 is SNHLY and CDR2 is FYNNEI. The CDR3 is made up of 12 amino acids.

The chain is built from TRBV6-5 and TRBJ1-1, with D unclear. Between the trimmed V and J ends, which lost 1 base and 0 bases, there was a span of 6 bases. The CDR3 sequence is 14 residues long. CDR1 and CDR2 from the germline V gene are MNHEY and SVGAGI. CDR3 protein: CASSYYSMNTEAFF. For the CDR3, the DNA is TGTGCCAGCAGTTACTATAGTATGAACACTGAAGCTTTCTTT.

The gene calls are TRBV10-1 and TRBJ1-2; perhaps TRBD1 as D (6 bases). The germline gives CDR1 WNHNN, CDR2 SYGVQD (reference sequence). The CDR3 extends over 14 amino acids. Trimming shortened V by 2 bases and J by 2 bases, and 9 bases separated the two germline ends. CDR3 bases: TGCGCCAGCAGTGAGATAACAGGGAACTATGGCTACACCTTC. As protein: CASSEITGNYGYTF.

This chain links TRBV10-1 with TRBJ2-5; D not resolved. The CDR3 has 13 amino acids. V was trimmed by 2 bases and J by 5 bases, leaving 9 bases between them. CDR1 and CDR2 (germline): WNHNN, SYGVQD (reference sequence). CDR3 protein: CASSERVEETQYF. The CDR3 DNA follows: TGCGCCAGCAGTGAGCGGGTCGAGGAGACCCAGTACTTC.

V is TRBV6-1 and J is TRBJ2-1, with 7 bases that match TRBD2. CDR3 length: 15 residues. The germline gives CDR1 MNHNS, CDR2 SASEGT. Trimming at V came to 4 bases and at J to 1 base, leaving 4 bases not matched to a gene. The CDR3 spells CASSGGLESYNEQFF. In nucleotides, the CDR3 is TGTGCCAGCAGTGGCGGACTAGAGTCCTACAATGAGCAGTTCTTC.

V is TRBV2 and J is TRBJ1-1; D gene uncertain. CDR1 and CDR2 from the germline V gene are SNHLY and FYNNEI. The CDR3 spans 14 residues. Trimming took off 3 bases at V and 1 base at J, with 9 bases between the two ends. CDR3 coding DNA: TGTGCCAGCAGTGACTCGAGATGGAACACTGAAGCTTTCTTT. As protein: CASSDSRWNTEAFF.

V gene TRBV18 combines with J gene TRBJ2-7; 9 nucleotides line up with TRBD1. Germline loops: CDR1 KGHSH, CDR2 LQKENI. J lost 0 bases, V lost 5 bases, and 5 bases had no gene match. The CDR3 spans 15 residues. CDR3 sequence reads: CASSTTTGGSYEQYF. Written as DNA, the CDR3 is TGTGCCAGCTCAACCACGACAGGGGGCTCCTACGAGCAGTACTTC. Full variable domain (missing parts from reference TRBV18 and TRBJ2-7): NAGVMQNPRHLVRRRGQEARLRCSPMKGHSHVYWYRQLPEEGLKFMVYLQKENIIDESGMPKERFSAEFPKEGPSILRIQQVVRGDSAAYFCASSTTTGGSYEQYFGPGTRLTVT.

The genes are TRBV2 and TRBJ2-1, with 13 bases identical to TRBD2. The junction had 8 bases not matched to a gene; V was cut back by 5 bases and J by 4 bases. CDR1 is SNHLY and CDR2 is FYNNEI in the germline V gene. The CDR3 spans 17 residues. The CDR3 sequence is CASSIRLLAGGYNEQFF. The CDR3 coding sequence is TGTGCCAGCAGTATAAGACTACTAGCGGGGGGGTACAATGAGCAGTTCTTC.

The chain links TRBV30 to TRBJ1-5, with D unresolved. The CDR3 totals 12 residues. Trimming took 1 base from V and 4 from J, leaving 5 bases between them. CDR1 and CDR2 from the germline V gene are GTSNPN and SVGIG (reference sequence). The DNA of the CDR3 is TGTGCCTGGAGTGCTAGGAATCAGCCCCAGCATTTT. It is translated as CAWSARNQPQHF.

The chain is built from TRBV28 and TRBJ1-1, with a tentative D call TRBD1 (6 bases). V was shortened by 5 bases and J by 1 base, with 14 bases between the two germline ends. The CDR3 has 15 amino acids. The germline V gene has CDR1 MDHEN and CDR2 SYDVKM. In DNA form, the CDR3 reads TGTGCCAGCAGTCTTTCGAGGGGGGGGAACACTGAAGCTTTCTTT. Translating it yields CASSLSRGGNTEAFF.

The V and J genes are TRBV7-9 and TRBJ2-5; D unclear. CDR3 length: 12 residues. The V end lost 5 bases, the J end lost 2 bases, and 6 bases lay between the germline ends. Germline V CDR1 and CDR2: SEHNR, FQNEAQ (reference sequence). The CDR3 loop is CASSILQETQYF. In nucleotides, the CDR3 is TGTGCCAGCAGCATACTACAAGAGACCCAGTACTTC. Variable domain in full (rest from reference TRBV7-9 and TRBJ2-5): DTGVSQNPRHKITKRGQNVTFRCDPISEHNRLYWYRQTLGQGPEFLTYFQNEAQLEKSRLLSDRFSAERPKGSFSTLEIQRTEQGDSAMYLCASSILQETQYFGPGTRLLVL.

The chain is built from TRBV11-2 and TRBJ2-7; 10 nucleotides agree with TRBD1. The V gene end was trimmed by 4 bases and the J gene end by 4 bases; junction bases not matched to a gene: 10. The CDR3 is made up of 16 amino acids. Germline-derived CDR1 and CDR2 are SGHAT and FQNNGV. CDR3 in DNA: TGTGCCAGCAGCTCCAAAATCCCGGGACAGGGGTACGAGCAGTACTTC. Translated: CASSSKIPGQGYEQYF.

This rearrangement joins TRBV6-5 to TRBJ2-1; D possibly corresponds to TRBD2 (6 bases). Germline V lookup: CDR1 MNHEY, CDR2 SVGAGI. This CDR3 is built from 16 residues. Trimming took 4 bases from V and 0 from J, leaving 13 bases between them. CDR3 protein: CASSSGTQSSYNEQFF. The CDR3 DNA reads as TGTGCCAGCAGTTCCGGGACTCAAAGCTCCTACAATGAGCAGTTCTTC.

V and J are TRBV5-1 and TRBJ2-1, with D possibly matching TRBD2 (6 bases). This CDR3 has 16 amino acids. V lost 0 bases and J 3 bases, leaving 13 bases between the germline ends. Germline V gene lookup returns CDR1 SGHRS and CDR2 YFSETQ. CDR3 loop: CASSLGDRDFYNEQFF. In DNA form, the CDR3 reads TGCGCCAGCAGCTTGGGGGACCGGGACTTCTACAATGAGCAGTTCTTC.

The CDR3 coding sequence is TGTGCCACCAGCAGAGATTGGCAGAATTCACCCCTCCACTTT. It specifies CATSRDWQNSPLHF. The chain uses TRBV15 and TRBJ1-6; no definite D call. Trimming cost V 0 bases and J 7 bases, with 7 bases left between them. Germline V CDR1 and CDR2: LNHNV, YYDKDF (reference sequence). CDR3 length: 14 amino acids.

The DNA of the CDR3 is TGCGCCAGCAGCCGACTACAGAGCTCCTACAATGAGCAGTTCTTC. It encodes CASSRLQSSYNEQFF. The chain has TRBV4-1 and TRBJ2-1, with a weak D call TRBD2 (5 bases). V was pared by 4 bases and J by 0 bases, with 10 bases between. From germline, CDR1 is MGHRA and CDR2 YSYEKL. The CDR3 has 15 residues.

The CDR3, as DNA: TGTGCCAGCAGCGAAAGCAGCGGGGCACACTATGGCTACACCTTC. Its protein is CASSESSGAHYGYTF. The rearrangement uses TRBV6-4 and TRBJ1-2; the D gene is possibly TRBD1 (5 bases). This CDR3 is 15 amino acids long. The V gene's germline CDR1 is MRHNA and CDR2 SNTAGT. V was shortened by 6 bases and J by 3 bases, with 17 bases between the two germline ends.

The V and J genes are TRBV5-8 and TRBJ1-3; D may be TRBD1 (6 bases). Trimming took off 4 bases at V and 4 bases at J, with 21 bases between the two ends. Looked up from germline, CDR1 is SGHTS and CDR2 is YDEGEE. This CDR3 is built from 17 residues. The CDR3 DNA sequence: TGTGCCAGCAGCGGGATTGGACAGTTTGTCGGGGGAAACACCATATATTTT. This encodes CASSGIGQFVGGNTIYF.